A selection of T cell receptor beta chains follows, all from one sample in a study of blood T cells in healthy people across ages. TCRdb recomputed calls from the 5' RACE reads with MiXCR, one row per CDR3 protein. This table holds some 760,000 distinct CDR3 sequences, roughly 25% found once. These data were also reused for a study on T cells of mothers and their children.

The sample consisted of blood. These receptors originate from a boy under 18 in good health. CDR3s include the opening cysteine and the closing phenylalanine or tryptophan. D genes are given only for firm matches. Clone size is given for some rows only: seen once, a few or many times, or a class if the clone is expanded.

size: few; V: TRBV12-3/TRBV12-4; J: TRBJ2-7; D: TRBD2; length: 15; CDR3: CASSLTASGTYEQYF; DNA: TGTGCCAGCAGTTTAACTGCTAGCGGGACCTACGAGCAGTACTTC
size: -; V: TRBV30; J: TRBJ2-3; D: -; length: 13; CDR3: CAWSPTGTDTQYF; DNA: TGTGCCTGGAGTCCCACCGGCACAGATACGCAGTATTTT
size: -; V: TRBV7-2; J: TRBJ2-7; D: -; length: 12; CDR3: CASSSYQNEQYF; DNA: TGTGCCAGCAGCTCCTACCAGAACGAGCAGTACTTC
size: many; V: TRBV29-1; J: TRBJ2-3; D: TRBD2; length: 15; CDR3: CSVLGTSGNTDTQYF; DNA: TGCAGCGTCCTCGGGACTAGCGGAAACACAGATACGCAGTATTTT
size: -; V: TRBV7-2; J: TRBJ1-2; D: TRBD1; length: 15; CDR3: CASSLRLETGNGYTF; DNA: TGTGCCAGCAGCCTACGCCTCGAGACAGGGAATGGCTACACCTTC
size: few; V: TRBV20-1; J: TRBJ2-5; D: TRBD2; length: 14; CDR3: CSARILAGQETQYF; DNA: TGCAGTGCTAGAATCTTAGCGGGCCAAGAGACCCAGTACTTC
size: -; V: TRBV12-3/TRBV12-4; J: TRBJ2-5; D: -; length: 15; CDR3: CASRPHLRPQETQYF; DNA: TGTGCCAGCAGACCGCATCTTCGTCCTCAAGAGACCCAGTACTTC
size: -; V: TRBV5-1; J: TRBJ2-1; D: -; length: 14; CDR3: CASSASVSHNEQFF; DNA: TGCGCCAGCAGCGCTAGCGTTTCCCACAATGAGCAGTTCTTC
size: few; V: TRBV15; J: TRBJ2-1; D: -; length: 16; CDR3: CATSGSWGISYNEQFF; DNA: TGTGCCACCAGCGGGTCCTGGGGGATTTCCTACAATGAGCAGTTCTTC
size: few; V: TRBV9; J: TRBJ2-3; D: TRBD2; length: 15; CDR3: CASSVLAVGTDTQYF; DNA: TGTGCCAGCAGCGTGCTAGCGGTGGGCACAGATACGCAGTATTTT
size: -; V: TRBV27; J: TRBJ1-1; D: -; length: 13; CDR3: CASSMGDGTEAFF; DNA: TGTGCCAGCAGTATGGGGGATGGGACTGAAGCTTTCTTT
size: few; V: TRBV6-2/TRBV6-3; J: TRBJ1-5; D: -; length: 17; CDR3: CASSYGGGGDSNQPQHF; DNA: TGTGCCAGCAGTTACGGGGGGGGAGGTGATAGCAATCAGCCCCAGCATTTT
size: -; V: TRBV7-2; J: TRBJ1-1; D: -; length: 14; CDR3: CASSPGRTNTEAFF; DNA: TGTGCCAGCTCTCCCGGGAGGACGAACACTGAAGCTTTCTTT
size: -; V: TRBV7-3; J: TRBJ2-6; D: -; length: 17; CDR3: CASSPLDGAAGANVLTF; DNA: TGCGCCAGCAGCCCCCTAGATGGGGCAGCTGGGGCCAACGTCCTGACTTTC
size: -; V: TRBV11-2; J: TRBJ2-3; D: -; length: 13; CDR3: CASSTDRTDTQYF; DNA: TGTGCCAGCAGCACCGACAGGACAGATACGCAGTATTTT
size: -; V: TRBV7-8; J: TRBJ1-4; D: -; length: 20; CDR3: CASSSRRIGGENSIREKLFF; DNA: TGTGCCAGCAGCTCCCGGAGAATTGGGGGCGAAAACAGTATTCGGGAAAAACTGTTTTTT
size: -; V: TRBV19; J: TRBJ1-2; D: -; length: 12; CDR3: CASSNGPRGYTF; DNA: TGTGCCAGTAGCAACGGACCCAGAGGCTACACCTTC
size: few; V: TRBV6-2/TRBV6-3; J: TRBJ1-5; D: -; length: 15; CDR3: CASSYVLDSNQPQHF; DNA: TGTGCCAGCAGTTACGTTCTGGATAGCAATCAGCCCCAGCATTTT
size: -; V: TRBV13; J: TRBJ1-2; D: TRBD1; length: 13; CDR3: CASSADRVDGYTF; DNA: TGTGCCAGCAGCGCCGACAGGGTTGATGGCTACACCTTC
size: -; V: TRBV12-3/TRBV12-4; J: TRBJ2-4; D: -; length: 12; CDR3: CASSLGATAEYF; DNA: TGTGCCAGCAGTTTAGGGGCAACCGCGGAGTACTTC
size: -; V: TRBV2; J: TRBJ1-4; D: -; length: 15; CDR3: CASSDTGATNEKLFF; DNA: TGTGCCAGCAGTGATACTGGTGCAACTAATGAAAAACTGTTTTTT
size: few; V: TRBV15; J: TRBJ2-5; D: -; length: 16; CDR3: CATSRAAGGRVETQYF; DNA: TGTGCCACCAGCAGAGCCGCCGGGGGCAGGGTGGAGACCCAGTACTTC
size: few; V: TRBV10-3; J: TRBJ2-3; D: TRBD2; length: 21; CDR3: CAAPFQREGRAMGPSTDTQYF; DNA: TGTGCCGCCCCCTTCCAACGGGAGGGCCGAGCAATGGGTCCCAGCACAGATACGCAGTATTTT
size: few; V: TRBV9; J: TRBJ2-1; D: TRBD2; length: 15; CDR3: CASSSRGSGIGEQFF; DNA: TGTGCCAGCAGCTCCCGGGGTAGCGGGATCGGTGAGCAGTTCTTC
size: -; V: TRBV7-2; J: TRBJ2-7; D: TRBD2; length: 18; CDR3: CASSFRPGTSGPSYEQYF; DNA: TGTGCCAGCAGCTTTAGGCCCGGGACTAGCGGCCCCTCCTACGAGCAGTACTTC
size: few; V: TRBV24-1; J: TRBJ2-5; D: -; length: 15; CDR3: CATSDFRGPKETQYF; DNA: TGTGCCACCAGTGATTTTCGCGGTCCCAAAGAGACCCAGTACTTC
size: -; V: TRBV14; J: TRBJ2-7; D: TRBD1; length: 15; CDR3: CASSQEGGEFYEQYF; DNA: TGTGCCAGCAGCCAAGAAGGGGGCGAATTCTACGAGCAGTACTTC
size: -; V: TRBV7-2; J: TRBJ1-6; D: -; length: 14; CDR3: CASKPGRENSPLHF; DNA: TGTGCCAGCAAACCGGGACGGGAAAATTCACCCCTCCACTTT
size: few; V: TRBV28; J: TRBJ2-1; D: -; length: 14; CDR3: CASSLWQTYNEQFF; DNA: TGTGCCAGCAGTTTATGGCAGACCTACAATGAGCAGTTCTTC
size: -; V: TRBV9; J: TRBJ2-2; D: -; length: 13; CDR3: CASSPRGAGELFF; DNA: TGTGCCAGCAGCCCCCGGGGCGCCGGGGAGCTGTTTTTT
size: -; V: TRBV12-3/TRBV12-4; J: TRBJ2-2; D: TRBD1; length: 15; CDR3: CASSWDREYTGELFF; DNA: TGTGCCAGCAGCTGGGACAGGGAGTACACCGGGGAGCTGTTTTTT
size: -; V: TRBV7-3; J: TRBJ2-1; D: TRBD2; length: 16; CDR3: CASSPLASPKQDEQFF; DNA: TGTGCCAGCAGCCCACTAGCGTCCCCCAAACAGGATGAGCAGTTCTTC
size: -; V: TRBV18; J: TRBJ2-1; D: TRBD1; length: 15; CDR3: CASSRGTGAYNEQFF; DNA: TGTGCCAGCTCACGTGGGACAGGGGCCTACAATGAGCAGTTCTTC
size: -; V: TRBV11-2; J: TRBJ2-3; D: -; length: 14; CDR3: CASGRGAFTDTQYF; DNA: TGTGCCAGCGGTAGGGGCGCATTCACAGATACGCAGTATTTT
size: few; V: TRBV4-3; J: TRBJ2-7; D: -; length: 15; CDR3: CASSQGPGYSYEQYF; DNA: TGCGCCAGCAGCCAAGGCCCAGGGTATTCCTACGAGCAGTACTTC
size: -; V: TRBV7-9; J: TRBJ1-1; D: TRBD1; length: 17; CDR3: CASSQTGTGWGRTEAFF; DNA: TGTGCCAGCAGCCAGACCGGGACAGGTTGGGGGCGGACTGAAGCTTTCTTT
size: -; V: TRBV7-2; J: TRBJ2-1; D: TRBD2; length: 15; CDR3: CASQEGLAQVNEQFF; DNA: TGTGCCAGCCAAGAGGGACTAGCACAAGTCAATGAGCAGTTCTTC
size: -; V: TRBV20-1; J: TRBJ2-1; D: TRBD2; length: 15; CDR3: CSASGGRGFYNEQFF; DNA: TGCAGTGCTAGTGGCGGGAGGGGCTTCTACAATGAGCAGTTCTTC
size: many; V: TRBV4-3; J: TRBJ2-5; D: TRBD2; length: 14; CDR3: CASSQAGLAETQYF; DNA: TGCGCCAGCAGCCAAGCGGGACTAGCTGAGACCCAGTACTTC
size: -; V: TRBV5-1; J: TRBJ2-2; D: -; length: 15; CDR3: CASSWISGDTGELFF; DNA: TGCGCCAGCAGCTGGATCTCAGGAGACACCGGGGAGCTGTTTTTT
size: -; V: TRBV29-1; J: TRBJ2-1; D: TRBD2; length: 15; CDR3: CSSTSGRSSYNEQFF; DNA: TGCAGCTCGACTAGCGGGAGGAGCTCCTACAATGAGCAGTTCTTC
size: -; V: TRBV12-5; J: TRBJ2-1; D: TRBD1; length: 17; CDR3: CASGLVAKTGADNEQFF; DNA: TGTGCTAGTGGTTTGGTGGCGAAGACAGGGGCGGACAATGAGCAGTTCTTC
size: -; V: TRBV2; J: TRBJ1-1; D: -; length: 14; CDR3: CASSTGLRNTEAFF; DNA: TGTGCCAGCAGTACCGGACTCCGGAACACTGAAGCTTTCTTT
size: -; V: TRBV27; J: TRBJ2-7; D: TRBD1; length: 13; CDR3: CASKQGDDYEQYF; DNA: TGTGCCAGCAAACAGGGGGACGACTACGAGCAGTACTTC
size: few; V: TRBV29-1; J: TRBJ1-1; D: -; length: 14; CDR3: CSVDRRIMNTEAFF; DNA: TGCAGCGTTGATAGGCGGATAATGAACACTGAAGCTTTCTTT
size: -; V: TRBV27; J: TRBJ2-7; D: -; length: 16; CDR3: CASRTARGRETYEQYF; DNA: TGTGCAAGCAGAACGGCGCGGGGGCGAGAAACCTACGAGCAGTACTTC
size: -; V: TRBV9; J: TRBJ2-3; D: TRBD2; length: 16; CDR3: CASSVSLAGPTDTQYF; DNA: TGTGCCAGCAGCGTAAGTCTAGCGGGACCCACAGATACGCAGTATTTT
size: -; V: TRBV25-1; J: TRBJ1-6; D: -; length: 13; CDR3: CATTRDLNSPLHF; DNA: TGTGCCACTACCCGGGACCTTAATTCACCCCTCCACTTT
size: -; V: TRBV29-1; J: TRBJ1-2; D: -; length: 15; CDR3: CSVEVSSGTYYGYTF; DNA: TGCAGCGTTGAAGTTTCGTCAGGAACTTACTATGGCTACACCTTC
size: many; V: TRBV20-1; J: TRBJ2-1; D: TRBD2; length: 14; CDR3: CSARDTSAHNEQFF; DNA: TGCAGTGCTAGAGATACTAGCGCACACAATGAGCAGTTCTTC
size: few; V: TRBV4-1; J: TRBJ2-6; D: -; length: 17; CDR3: CASSQVHKSSGANVLTF; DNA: TGCGCCAGCAGCCAAGTGCATAAAAGCTCTGGGGCCAACGTCCTGACCTTC